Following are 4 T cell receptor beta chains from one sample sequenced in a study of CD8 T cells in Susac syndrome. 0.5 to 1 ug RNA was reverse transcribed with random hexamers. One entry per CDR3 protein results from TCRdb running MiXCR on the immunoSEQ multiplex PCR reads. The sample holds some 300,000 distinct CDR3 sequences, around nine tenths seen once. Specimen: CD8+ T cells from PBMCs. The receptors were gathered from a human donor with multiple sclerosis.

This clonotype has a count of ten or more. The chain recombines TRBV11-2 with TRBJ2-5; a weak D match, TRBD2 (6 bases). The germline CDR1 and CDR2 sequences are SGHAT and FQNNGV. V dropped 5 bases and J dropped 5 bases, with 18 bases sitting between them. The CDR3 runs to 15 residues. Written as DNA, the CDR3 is TGTGCCAGCAGCCCTCTGGACTACCCGACCGAGACCCAGTACTTC. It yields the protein CASSPLDYPTETQYF.

CDR3 in amino acids: CATRYLGLETQYF. The CDR3 nucleotides read TGTGCCACCCGTTACCTCGGTCTGGAGACCCAGTACTTC. The V gene is TRBV28, the J gene TRBJ2-5; no clear D gene. The V and J ends lost 10 bases and 5 bases respectively, with 17 bases between them. This CDR3 is 13 amino acids long. From germline, CDR1 is MDHEN and CDR2 SYDVKM.

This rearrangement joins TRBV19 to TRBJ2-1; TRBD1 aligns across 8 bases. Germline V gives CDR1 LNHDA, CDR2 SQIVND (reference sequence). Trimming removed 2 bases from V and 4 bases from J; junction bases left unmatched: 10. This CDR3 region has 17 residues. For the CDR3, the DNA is TGTGCCAGTAGTATAAACGGTCACCGGGACAGGTACAATGAGCAGTTCTTC. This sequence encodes CASSINGHRDRYNEQFF.

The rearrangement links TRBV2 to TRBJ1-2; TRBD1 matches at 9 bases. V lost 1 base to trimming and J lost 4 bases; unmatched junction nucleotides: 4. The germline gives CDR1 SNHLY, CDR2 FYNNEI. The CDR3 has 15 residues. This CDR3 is CASSEGGTGTYGYTF. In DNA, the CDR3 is TGTGCCAGCAGTGAAGGGGGGACAGGGACCTATGGCTACACCTTC.